Following are 5 T cell receptor beta chains from one sample sequenced in a study of OX40 agonist ivuxolimab in advanced cancers. The table came from immunoSEQ multiplex PCR; TCRdb's copy has only in-frame clones and leaves some out. The table has tens of thousands of clones, approximately 81% seen once. Material: CD4+ or CD8+ T cells sorted from blood, obtained in a trial of the OX40 agonist ivuxolimab. Receptors were obtained from an adult with an advanced solid tumor such as melanoma, head and neck, liver or kidney cancer.

The J gene is TRBJ2-3, the V gene TRBV28, with D possibly called TRBD1 or TRBD2 (5 bases each). The CDR3 spans 17 residues. V was pared by 6 bases and J by 0 bases, with 19 bases between. Germline V gives CDR1 MDHEN, CDR2 SYDVKM. CDR3 sequence: CASSSIGVRVSTDTQYF. In nucleotides, the CDR3 is TGTGCCAGCAGCTCCATAGGGGTGAGGGTAAGCACAGATACGCAGTATTTT.

The genes are TRBV30 and TRBJ1-5; 10 nucleotides align to TRBD1. Germline loops: CDR1 GTSNPN, CDR2 SVGIG (reference sequence). The CDR3 totals 14 residues. Trimming took 4 bases from V and 7 from J; bases not matched to a gene: 7. CDR3 sequence (DNA): TGTGCCTGGACGCCCGGGACAGGGGAACAGCCCCAGCATTTT. Protein sequence: CAWTPGTGEQPQHF.

The V gene is TRBV6-1, the J gene TRBJ1-2; D unresolved. The V gene lost 1 base and the J gene lost 8 bases, with 11 bases spanning the gap. The CDR3 sequence is 13 residues long. Germline loops: CDR1 MNHNS, CDR2 SASEGT. The CDR3 spells CASSEGAVVGYTF. The CDR3 region has the DNA TGTGCCAGCAGTGAAGGGGCGGTAGTAGGCTACACCTTC.

V usage is TRBV18 and J usage is TRBJ2-7; D possibly corresponds to TRBD2 (5 bases). Germline V gives CDR1 KGHSH, CDR2 LQKENI. This CDR3 has 16 residues. V was pared by 2 bases and J by 0 bases, with 14 bases between. As DNA, the CDR3 is TGTGCCAGCTCACCAGGTATAAGCGGAAGCTCCTACGAGCAGTACTTC. Translation gives CASSPGISGSSYEQYF.

The chain links TRBV2 to TRBJ2-3; 9 bases align to TRBD2. V trimming: 6 bases; J trimming: 1 base; junction bases outside the gene matches: 5. Germline V gene sequence: CDR1 SNHLY, CDR2 FYNNEI. The CDR3 spans 15 residues. For the CDR3, the DNA is TGTGCCAGCAGAGCCAGACTAGCGGGCACAGATACGCAGTATTTT. Its protein is CASRARLAGTDTQYF.